The 9 T cell receptor beta chains below come from one sample, sequenced in a study of beta chain features in type 1 diabetes. The sequenced template was cDNA made from the entire isolated RNA. The data were produced by immunoSEQ multiplex PCR, yet TCRdb's version contains in-frame clones alone and is incomplete. Of around 430,000 clones in the sample, roughly 31% were seen once. Sequencing was done on a sample of naive CD4+ T cells from blood. Receptors were obtained from a man aged 18 to 29 in good health.

The V call is TRBV30, the J call TRBJ2-3; D is perhaps TRBD2 (6 bases). Germline V lookup: CDR1 GTSNPN, CDR2 SVGIG (reference sequence). V shed 7 bases and J shed 6 bases, with 26 bases lying between them. CDR3 length: 16 residues. The CDR3 nucleotides are TGTGCCTCGGATTTCGGGGCTAGCGCGTTTGGGGATACGCAGTATTTT. Amino acid sequence: CASDFGASAFGDTQYF.

On this clone: Other DNA sequences in the same sample also yield this CDR3. The V and J genes are TRBV7-2 and TRBJ2-1; maybe TRBD2 (6 bases). The germline V gene has CDR1 SGHTA and CDR2 FQGNSA. Trimming took off 0 bases at V and 6 bases at J, with 6 bases between the two ends. CDR3 length: 13 amino acids. The CDR3 coding sequence is TGTGCCAGCAGCTTAGCCGGGGGCAATGAGCAGTTCTTC. Encoded protein: CASSLAGGNEQFF.

Concerning this clone itself: Additional DNA sequences in this sample encode the identical CDR3. The gene calls are TRBV29-1 and TRBJ2-2, with TRBD1 as a possible D gene (6 bases). The CDR3 covers 13 residues. The V gene lost 6 bases and the J gene lost 0 bases, with 8 bases spanning the gap. Per germline, CDR1 SQVTM and CDR2 ANQGSEA. The CDR3 protein is CSVTGSNTGELFF. The CDR3 DNA reads as TGCAGCGTGACAGGTTCGAACACCGGGGAGCTGTTTTTT.

The chain combines TRBV28 with TRBJ2-7; 7 positions match TRBD2. The CDR3 consists of 14 residues. Germline assignment: CDR1 MDHEN and CDR2 SYDVKM. Trimming took 9 bases from V and 0 from J; bases not matched to a gene: 8. CDR3 sequence: CASCTSARSYEQYF. The CDR3 nucleotides read TGTGCCAGTTGTACTAGCGCCCGCTCCTACGAGCAGTACTTC.

The table lists this clone with a few counts. J is TRBJ1-2 and V is TRBV4-3; D is perhaps TRBD1 (6 bases). There are 14 residues in the CDR3. V was pared by 4 bases and J by 2 bases, with 11 bases between. Germline V gives CDR1 LGHNA, CDR2 YSLEER. The CDR3 nucleotides read TGCGCCAGCAGCCTAACCCAGGGGAACTATGGCTACACCTTC. Its translation: CASSLTQGNYGYTF.

The chain joins TRBV18 to TRBJ1-5; D remains ambiguous. With 1 base removed from V and 4 bases from J, the gap between germline ends came to 8 bases. The germline gives CDR1 KGHSH, CDR2 LQKENI. This CDR3 is built from 14 residues. The CDR3 here is CASSPLEGNQPQHF. CDR3 nucleotide sequence: TGTGCCAGCTCACCACTCGAAGGGAATCAGCCCCAGCATTTT.

The genes are TRBV11-2 and TRBJ2-3; D possibly uses TRBD1 or TRBD2 (5 bases each). Germline lookup yields CDR1 SGHAT and CDR2 FQNNGV. V dropped 6 bases and J dropped 3 bases, with 13 bases sitting between them. The CDR3 has 14 amino acids. The CDR3 is CASSLSWGTDTQYF. CDR3 nucleotides: TGTGCCAGCAGTCTCTCGTGGGGGACAGATACGCAGTATTTT.

The gene calls are TRBV25-1 and TRBJ2-5, with 10 bases that match TRBD1. This CDR3 has 16 residues. V gave up 2 bases and J gave up 4 bases; unmatched junction bases: 7. Per germline, CDR1 MGHDK and CDR2 SYGVNS. The CDR3 sequence is CASSEGGQGWGETQYF. The CDR3 coding sequence is TGTGCCAGCAGTGAAGGGGGACAGGGGTGGGGAGAGACCCAGTACTTC.

This clone was counted between two and nine times. This chain connects TRBV4-2 to TRBJ1-1; D remains unclear. This CDR3 has 14 amino acids. CDR1 and CDR2 from the germline V gene are LGHNA and YNFKEQ. V lost 2 bases and J 1 base, leaving 8 bases between the germline ends. Here the CDR3 reads CASSQQEKNTEAFF. DNA for the CDR3: TGTGCCAGCAGCCAACAGGAGAAGAACACTGAAGCTTTCTTT.